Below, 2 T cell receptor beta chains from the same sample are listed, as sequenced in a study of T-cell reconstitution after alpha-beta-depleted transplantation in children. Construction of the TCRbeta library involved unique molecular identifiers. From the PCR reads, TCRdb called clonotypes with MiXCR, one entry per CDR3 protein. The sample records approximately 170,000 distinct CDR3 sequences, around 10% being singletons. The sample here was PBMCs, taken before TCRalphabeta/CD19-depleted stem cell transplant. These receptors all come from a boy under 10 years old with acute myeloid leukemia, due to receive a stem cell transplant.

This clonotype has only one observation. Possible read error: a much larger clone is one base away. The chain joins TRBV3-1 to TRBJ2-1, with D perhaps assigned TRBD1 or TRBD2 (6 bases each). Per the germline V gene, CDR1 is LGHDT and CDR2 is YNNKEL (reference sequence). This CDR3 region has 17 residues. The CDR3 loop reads CATSQDRCREPNNEQFF. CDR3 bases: TGTGCCACCAGCCAAGACAGGTGTCGGGAGCCCAACAATGAGCAGTTCTTC.

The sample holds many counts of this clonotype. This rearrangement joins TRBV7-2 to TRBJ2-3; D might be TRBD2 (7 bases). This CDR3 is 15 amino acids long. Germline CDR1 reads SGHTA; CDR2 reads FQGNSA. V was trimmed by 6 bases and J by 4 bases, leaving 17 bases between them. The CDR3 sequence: CASRGGEQGPDTQYF. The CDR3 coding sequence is TGTGCCAGCAGGGGAGGGGAGCAGGGGCCAGATACGCAGTATTTT.